This T cell receptor beta chain was observed in a study of Graves' ophthalmopathy and Graves' hyperthyroidism. V shed 5 bases, J shed 2 bases, and the junction held 10 bases outside the gene matches. The CDR3 is made up of 16 amino acids. Germline V CDR1 and CDR2: SNHLY, FYNNEI. This clonotype has a count of ten or more. Scientists amplified the TCR beta CDR3 regions from RNA transcripts. RT-PCR in the first round used HTBI primers; a second-round multiplex PCR followed. TCRdb called the multiplex PCR reads again in MiXCR, with one record for every CDR3 protein. Among roughly 420,000 distinct CDR3 sequences listed, 20% to 25% were seen once.

Sequencing was performed on peripheral blood. This TCR came from a young woman with stable Graves' hyperthyroidism. This chain joins TRBV2 and TRBJ2-5; 8 bases are a match to TRBD1. The CDR3 DNA follows: TGTGCCAGCAGTCCCCAGAGGTGGGACAGGCAAGAGACCCAGTACTTC. Amino acid sequence: CASSPQRWDRQETQYF.